The clone carrying this T cell receptor (beta chain) was detected ten times or more. TCRdb redid the calling of the 5' RACE reads with MiXCR, one entry per CDR3 protein. The sample holds approximately 11,000 distinct CDR3 sequences, over 9.5% seen once. The time point here: blood at routine non-recurrence follow-up after resection. The source of the sample is a study of spatial heterogeneity in lung cancer. CDR1 LNHDA and CDR2 SQIVND come from the germline V gene (reference sequence). The ends lost 3 bases at V and 2 bases at J; junction bases unmatched: 11. The CDR3 contains 17 residues. This receptor was obtained from a female donor with early-stage non-small cell lung cancer. The sample here was PBMCs, taken at follow-up. The V and J genes are TRBV19 and TRBJ1-2; 8 nucleotides agree with TRBD1. The DNA for the CDR3 is TGTGCCAGTAGTATGGGTGCAGGGGGCGAGTTCAACTATGGCTACACCTTC. It specifies CASSMGAGGEFNYGYTF. Full variable domain (missing parts from reference TRBV19 and TRBJ1-2): DGGITQSPKYLFRKEGQNVTLSCEQNLNHDAMYWYRQDPGQGLRLIYYSQIVNDFQKGDIAEGYSVSREKKESFPLTVTSAQKNPTAFYLCASSMGAGGEFNYGYTFGSGTRLTVV.